These T cell receptor beta chains were read from a single sample in a study of blood T cells in healthy people across ages. Each CDR3 protein gets one entry after TCRdb re-called the 5' RACE reads with MiXCR. Of approximately 1.5 million distinct CDR3 sequences in the sample, 34% were seen once. The sequenced sample was blood. These receptors were collected from a woman aged 30 to 39 in good health. Each CDR3 is given with its conserved first and last residue. A D gene is named only where the DNA matches it firmly. Clone size is stated in some rows and not others, as once, few, many or a class when expanded.

d_call	j_call	cdr3_length	v_call	clone_size	cdr3_nt	cdr3_aa
NA	TRBJ2-5	11	TRBV12-3/TRBV12-4	NA	TGTGCCAGCAGTTGGTCTGACGGGCAGTACTTC	CASSWSDGQYF
NA	TRBJ2-5	16	TRBV20-1	few	TGCAGTGCTAGAGATTGGACCGGGGGCCTCCAAGAGACCCAGTACTTC	CSARDWTGGLQETQYF
TRBD2	TRBJ2-3	15	TRBV11-2	few	TGTGCCAGCAGCTTGGAGCGGGAGTGGGAAGATACGCAGTATTTT	CASSLEREWEDTQYF
TRBD1	TRBJ2-7	14	TRBV28	few	TGTGCCAGCAGTAAGGGACAGGGGGCCTCCGAGCAGTACTTC	CASSKGQGASEQYF
NA	TRBJ2-1	14	TRBV25-1	many	TGTGCCAGCAGTGAACTACCATCCTACAATGAGCAGTTCTTC	CASSELPSYNEQFF
TRBD2	TRBJ2-1	15	TRBV9	few	TGTGCCAGCAGCATCGCGGGGGGCACCTACAATGAGCAGTTCTTC	CASSIAGGTYNEQFF
TRBD1	TRBJ2-7	14	TRBV28	NA	TGTGCCGTGAATACAGGGGGCTTAGACTACGAGCAGTACTTC	CAVNTGGLDYEQYF
TRBD2	TRBJ2-3	16	TRBV5-6	NA	TGTGCCAGCAGCTTGGCCCAGGGACGGGGGGCAGATACGCAGTATTTT	CASSLAQGRGADTQYF
NA	TRBJ2-1	14	TRBV3-1	NA	TGTGCCAGCAGCCAAGTCGGAGACTACGATGAGCAGTTCTTC	CASSQVGDYDEQFF
TRBD1	TRBJ1-5	13	TRBV6-1	NA	TGTGCCAGCATGTACAGGGGGAACCAGCCCCAGCATTTT	CASMYRGNQPQHF
TRBD2	TRBJ2-3	17	TRBV6-1	NA	TGTGCCAGCAAAGCGAGAGCGGGGGCCCTACTCACAGATACGCAGTATTTT	CASKARAGALLTDTQYF
NA	TRBJ1-2	14	TRBV29-1	NA	TGCAGCGTTGCTTCGGGTGGTCCAAACTATGGCTACACCTTC	CSVASGGPNYGYTF
NA	TRBJ1-1	14	TRBV4-1	NA	TGCGCCGGCAGCCAAGAATGGGGGAACACTGAAGCTTTCTTT	CAGSQEWGNTEAFF
NA	TRBJ2-7	14	TRBV7-6	NA	TGTGCCGGCAGCTCCGCCTCAGGGGCCTACGAGCAGTACTTC	CAGSSASGAYEQYF
NA	TRBJ1-6	16	TRBV7-8	NA	TGTGCCAGCAGCTTAGTCGGGCAGGTCAGATACTCACCCCTCCACTTT	CASSLVGQVRYSPLHF
TRBD2	TRBJ2-1	15	TRBV20-1	few	TGCAGTGCTAGAGGATTTTCGGGACTAGTTCGTGAGCAGTTCTTC	CSARGFSGLVREQFF
NA	TRBJ2-3	18	TRBV4-1	NA	TGCGCCAGCAGCCAACAGATCGGAACGGGGGTACGTGGAGATACGCAGTATTTT	CASSQQIGTGVRGDTQYF
NA	TRBJ1-5	9	TRBV6-4	NA	TGTGCCACCCCGGGGCCCCAGCATTTT	CATPGPQHF
TRBD2	TRBJ2-1	14	TRBV28	NA	TGTGCCACTACGAGCGGGAGCTCCTACAATGAGCAGTTCTTC	CATTSGSSYNEQFF
NA	TRBJ2-1	16	TRBV24-1	few	TGTGCCACCAGTGTTCACGACCGGAGCTCCTACAATGAGCAGTTCTTC	CATSVHDRSSYNEQFF
TRBD2	TRBJ2-3	14	TRBV20-1	NA	TGCAGTGCTAGTAACGGGGGGGTGACAGATACGCAGTATTTT	CSASNGGVTDTQYF
TRBD2	TRBJ2-3	16	TRBV27	NA	TGTGCCAGCAGTAAAAGACTAGCCATCGGCACAGGTACGCAGTATTTT	CASSKRLAIGTGTQYF
TRBD2	TRBJ2-1	18	TRBV7-8	few	TGTGCCAGCAGCTTAGGACTAGCGGGGCCATCGACCTACAATGAGCAGTTCTTC	CASSLGLAGPSTYNEQFF
NA	TRBJ1-5	13	TRBV6-1	few	TGTGCCAGCAGTGATGACAGGATGCAGCCCCAGCATTTT	CASSDDRMQPQHF
TRBD1	TRBJ1-5	16	TRBV19	few	TGTGCCAGTAGCCCGGGGGTGAGGGGGCACGATCAGCCCCAGCATTTT	CASSPGVRGHDQPQHF
TRBD2	TRBJ2-1	16	TRBV20-1	NA	TGCAGTGCTAAGACTAGCGGGAGAATGGAAGCCCTTGAGCAGTTCTTC	CSAKTSGRMEALEQFF
NA	TRBJ2-3	13	TRBV20-1	few	TGCAGTGCTAGTCCCGGGTTGGGAGATACGCAGTATTTT	CSASPGLGDTQYF
TRBD2	TRBJ2-1	15	TRBV9	many	TGTGCCAGCAGCGTAGACGGCGGGAGCTACAATGAGCAGTTCTTC	CASSVDGGSYNEQFF
NA	TRBJ2-7	12	TRBV10-3	NA	TGTGCCGTCAGAAGCGCAGGGGACGAGCAGTACTTC	CAVRSAGDEQYF
NA	TRBJ1-1	15	TRBV7-9	NA	TGTGCCAGCAGCTCACCGGACGGCCCCAACACTGAAGCTTTCTTT	CASSSPDGPNTEAFF
TRBD1	TRBJ2-6	17	TRBV7-8	few	TGTGCCAGCAGCTCGCGGGACAGGGGATCTGGGGCCAACGTCCTGACTTTC	CASSSRDRGSGANVLTF
NA	TRBJ2-2	9	TRBV12-3/TRBV12-4	NA	TGTACCCTAGACCGGGGGTTTTTTTTT	CTLDRGFFF
NA	TRBJ1-5	13	TRBV29-1	few	TGCAGCGTTGCCGAGAATAGCAATCAGCTCCAGCATTTT	CSVAENSNQLQHF
NA	TRBJ1-5	14	TRBV20-1	few	TGCAGTGCCGAAGGAGGGGGAAGCAATCAGCCCCAGCATTTT	CSAEGGGSNQPQHF
NA	TRBJ1-1	14	TRBV20-1	NA	TGCAGTGCTAGGGAGGGTAACACGAACACTGAAGCTTTCTTT	CSAREGNTNTEAFF
TRBD2	TRBJ2-5	17	TRBV6-5	few	TGTGCCAGCAGTTACTCCGAAGGTAGCGGGGGGGCGGAGACCCAGTACTTC	CASSYSEGSGGAETQYF
TRBD2	TRBJ2-1	14	TRBV20-1	NA	TGCAGTGCTCCCACTAGCGGGAGTACGAATGAGCAGTTCTTC	CSAPTSGSTNEQFF
NA	TRBJ1-1	12	TRBV29-1	NA	TGCAGCGCTGTTTTGGTGAACACTGAAGCTTTCTTT	CSAVLVNTEAFF
NA	TRBJ1-1	13	TRBV6-6	NA	TGTGCCAGCAGAAGACAGATAAACACTGAAGCTTTCTTT	CASRRQINTEAFF
NA	TRBJ1-5	16	TRBV5-1	once	TGCGCCAGCAGCTTGAACGGACTCAACTCCAATCAGCCCCAGCATTTT	CASSLNGLNSNQPQHF
NA	TRBJ2-5	15	TRBV9	NA	TGTGCCAGCAGCGTAGACCGGGGGCTGAGAGAGACCCAGTACTTC	CASSVDRGLRETQYF
TRBD2	TRBJ2-3	17	TRBV9	NA	TGTGCCAGCAGCGTAGGGGGTCTAGCGGGGGGGCCGGATACGCAGTATTTT	CASSVGGLAGGPDTQYF
NA	TRBJ2-4	13	TRBV5-1	NA	TGCGCCAGCAGCTCTACCGGGACGAGGGAGCAGTACTTC	CASSSTGTREQYF
TRBD2	TRBJ2-7	14	TRBV7-2	many	TGTGCCAGCAGCCCGAGCGGGGGGCCCTACGAGCAGTACTTC	CASSPSGGPYEQYF
TRBD2	TRBJ2-3	15	TRBV20-1	NA	TGCAGTGCTAGATCCGGGACTAGCGGGTCTGATACGCAGTATTTT	CSARSGTSGSDTQYF
TRBD1	TRBJ1-1	14	TRBV9	NA	TGTGCCAGCAGCGCCCGGGACAGGGGAACTGAAGCTTTCTTT	CASSARDRGTEAFF
NA	TRBJ2-2	15	TRBV18	few	TGTGCCAGCTCACGTGGACCGCTAACTACCGGGGAGCTGTTTTTT	CASSRGPLTTGELFF